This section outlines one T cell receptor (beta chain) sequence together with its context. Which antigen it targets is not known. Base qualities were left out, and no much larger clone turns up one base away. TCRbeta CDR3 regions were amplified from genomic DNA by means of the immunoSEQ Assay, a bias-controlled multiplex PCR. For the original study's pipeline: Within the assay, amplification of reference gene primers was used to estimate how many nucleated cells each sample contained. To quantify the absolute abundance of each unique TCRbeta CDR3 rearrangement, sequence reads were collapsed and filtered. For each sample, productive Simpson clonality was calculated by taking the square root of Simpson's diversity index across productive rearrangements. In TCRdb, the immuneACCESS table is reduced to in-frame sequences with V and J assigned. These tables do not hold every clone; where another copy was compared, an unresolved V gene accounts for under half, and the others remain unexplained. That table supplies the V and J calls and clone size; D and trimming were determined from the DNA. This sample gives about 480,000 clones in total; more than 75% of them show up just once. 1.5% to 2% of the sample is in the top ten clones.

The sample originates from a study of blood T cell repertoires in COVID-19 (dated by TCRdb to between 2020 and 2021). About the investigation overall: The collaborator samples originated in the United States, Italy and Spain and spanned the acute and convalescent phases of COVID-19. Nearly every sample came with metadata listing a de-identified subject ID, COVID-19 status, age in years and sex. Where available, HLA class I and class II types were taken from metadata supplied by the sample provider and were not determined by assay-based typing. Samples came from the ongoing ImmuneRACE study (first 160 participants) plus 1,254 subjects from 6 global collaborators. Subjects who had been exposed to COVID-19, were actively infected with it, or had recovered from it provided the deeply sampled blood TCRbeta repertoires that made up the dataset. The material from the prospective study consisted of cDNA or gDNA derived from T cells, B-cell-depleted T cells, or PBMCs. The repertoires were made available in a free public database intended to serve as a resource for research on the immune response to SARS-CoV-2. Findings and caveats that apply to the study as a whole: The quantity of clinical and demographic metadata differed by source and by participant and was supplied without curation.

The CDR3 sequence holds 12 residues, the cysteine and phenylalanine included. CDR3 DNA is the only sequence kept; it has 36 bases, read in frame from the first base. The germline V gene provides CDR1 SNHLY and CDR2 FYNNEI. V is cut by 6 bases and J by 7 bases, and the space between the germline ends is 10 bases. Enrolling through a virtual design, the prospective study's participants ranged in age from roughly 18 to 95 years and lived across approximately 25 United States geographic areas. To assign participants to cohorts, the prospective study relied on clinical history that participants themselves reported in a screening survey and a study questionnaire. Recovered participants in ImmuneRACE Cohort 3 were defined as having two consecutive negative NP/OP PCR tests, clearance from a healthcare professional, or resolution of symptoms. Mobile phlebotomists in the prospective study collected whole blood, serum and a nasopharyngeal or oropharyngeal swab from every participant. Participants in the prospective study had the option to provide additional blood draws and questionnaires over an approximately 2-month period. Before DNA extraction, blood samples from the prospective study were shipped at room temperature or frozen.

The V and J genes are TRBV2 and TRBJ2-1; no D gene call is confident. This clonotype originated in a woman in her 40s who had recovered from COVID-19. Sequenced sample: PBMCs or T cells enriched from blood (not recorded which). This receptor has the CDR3 CASRVVGNEQFF. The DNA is TGTGCCAGCAGGGTCGTCGGTAATGAGCAGTTCTTC.